The source of this T cell receptor beta chain is a study of post-analysis software for immune sequencing data (dated by TCRdb to between 2014 and 2016). Some background on the complete study: Recorded disease courses included relapsing-remitting, secondary progressive and progressive-relapsing multiple sclerosis, with some patients lacking subtype annotation. The patient repertoires were compared against approximately eleven previously published healthy control repertoires obtained from donors aged about 6 to 28 years. A subset of samples was prepared in parallel using single-end sample barcoding, then pooled and co-amplified after Illumina adapter ligation.

Paper-wide results and their limitations: Normalized Chao1 diversity was significantly lower in multiple sclerosis patients than controls, suggesting substantial peripheral T-cell clonal expansion. When samples were clustered directly using the F measure, samples prepared in the same batch co-clustered strongly, which prompted a batch-effect correction. A handful of TRBV segments, including TRBV5-6, TRBV5-1 and TRBV20-1, were significantly more frequent in patients than controls. The control group was slightly older than the multiple sclerosis patient group.

TCR beta repertoires were profiled from peripheral blood of 10 to 15 young patients with multiple sclerosis to demonstrate the VDJtools post-analysis software. The multiple sclerosis patients were children and adolescents ranging in age from roughly 6 to 15 years. The germline V gene sets CDR1 to ENHRY and CDR2 to SYGVKD. V trim: 7 bases; J trim: 2 bases; unmatched bases: 4. The CDR3, cysteine through phenylalanine, is 13 amino acids long. Of all the DNA, just the CDR3 is kept, 39 bases in frame from base 1. The library relied on PCR. These reads were obtained on an Illumina HiSeq 2500. To reduce PCR and sequencing biases, unique molecular identifiers were built into the TCR beta cDNA libraries. Approximately 500,000 cDNA molecules were obtained per 1 to 10 million input T cells, so each molecule approximated one T cell. The patient libraries were prepared and sequenced using the same protocol as the earlier healthy control dataset. Within a given batch, samples were prepared together, multiplexed and sequenced on the same HiSeq lane. Processing in the source paper ran as follows. MIGEC handled the raw barcoded reads, throwing out single-read molecular identifier groups before consensus assembly and CDR3 extraction. VDJtools was used for post-analysis of the clonotype tables, and diversity was normalized by down-sampling every dataset to the size of the smallest sample. Repertoire overlap clustering matched CDR3 amino acid but not nucleotide sequences to correct batch-related cross-sample contamination. TCRdb ran its own pipeline on the public reads, namely fastp trimming at Q25 and MiXCR clone calling, and kept in-frame beta chains. Rows with one shared CDR3 protein collapse into an entry with the most common genes and DNA. None of the V and J calls come from the authors' own analysis; TCRdb made them. The table for this sample lists hundreds of thousands of distinct CDR3 sequences; about 32% of them were counted only once. More than 0.45% of the sample goes to the ten largest clones.

In the case of this clonotype: Its antigen is currently not known. No qualities accompany the bases; no much larger clone lies one base away.

This sequence originates from a girl under 18 with multiple sclerosis. The V and J segments used are TRBV10-3 and TRBJ1-2; the central 7 bases match TRBD1. Sequencing input: blood. This receptor has the CDR3 CAIKQGINYGYTF. The DNA is as follows: TGTGCCATCAAACAGGGGATAAACTATGGCTACACCTTC.